The 5 T cell receptor beta chains presented below share a single source sample, sequenced in a study of cytomegalovirus exposure and HLA in healthy donors. The study ran its PCR with 60 Vbeta and 13 Jbeta primers. TCRdb's table, derived via immunoSEQ multiplex PCR, lists solely in-frame clones and lacks some. Among 95,000 to 100,000 clones, around 75% were seen once, and the ten largest hold 8.5% to 12%. The sequenced material came from PBMCs. These receptors all come from a man aged 45-65 years in good health and CMV-seronegative.

The chain uses TRBV9 and TRBJ2-7; 7 bases are shared with TRBD1. Trimming cost V 0 bases and J 6 bases; bases outside gene matches: 6. Germline CDR1 is SGDLS and CDR2 is YYNGEE. There are 14 residues in the CDR3. CDR3 region: CASSVATGLGEQYF. CDR3 in DNA: TGTGCCAGCAGCGTAGCGACAGGGCTAGGCGAGCAGTACTTC.

CDR3: CASSWTRGGTSTDTQYF. The CDR3 DNA is TGTGCCAGCAGCTGGACTAGGGGGGGCACGAGCACAGATACGCAGTATTTT. V gene TRBV7-9 combines with J gene TRBJ2-3; possible D gene TRBD2, 7 bases. Trimming shortened V by 4 bases and J by 0 bases, and 17 bases separated the two germline ends. Germline CDR1 reads SEHNR; CDR2 reads FQNEAQ (reference sequence). This CDR3 is 17 amino acids long. The whole variable domain, filled in from reference TRBV7-9 and TRBJ2-3, reads DTGVSQNPRHKITKRGQNVTFRCDPISEHNRLYWYRQTLGQGPEFLTYFQNEAQLEKSRLLSDRFSAERPKGSFSTLEIQRTEQGDSAMYLCASSWTRGGTSTDTQYFGPGTRLTVL.

The chain carries TRBV4-1 and TRBJ1-6; no firm D call. Germline assignment: CDR1 MGHRA and CDR2 YSYEKL. V was cut by 4 bases and J by 11 bases, with 12 bases left in between. The CDR3 has 13 residues. The CDR3 reads CASSPSGSPPLHF. In nucleotides, the CDR3 is TGCGCCAGCAGCCCAAGCGGGAGTCCACCCCTCCACTTT.

The chain's CDR3 is CSVARTSGELFF. The CDR3 nucleotides read TGCAGCGTTGCCAGGACATCCGGGGAGCTGTTTTTT. The genes are TRBV29-1 and TRBJ2-2; tentatively, D is TRBD1 (5 bases). The CDR3 runs to 12 residues. The ends were cut back, 4 bases at V and 6 bases at J, with 9 bases in the middle. The V gene's germline CDR1 is SQVTM and CDR2 ANQGSEA.

The chain carries TRBV10-3 and TRBJ2-3; D uncertain. Trimming removed 8 bases from V and 6 bases from J, with 18 bases in between. Germline V gene sequence: CDR1 ENHRY, CDR2 SYGVKD. The CDR3 is made up of 14 amino acids. The CDR3 is CAIGLASVTDTQYF. The CDR3 nucleotides read TGTGCCATCGGTCTGGCCAGCGTTACGGATACGCAGTATTTT.